Following are 23 T cell receptor beta chains from one sample sequenced in a study of regulatory T cells in long-lasting Graves disease. Time point noted: newly diagnosed GD, antithyroid drugs for less than 3 months. Making the TCR library involved RNA that had been extracted from PBMCs. HTBI primers from iRepertoire and Arm-PCR of CDR3 regions yielded the TCR beta libraries. TCRdb reanalysed the multiplex PCR reads using MiXCR and keeps one entry per CDR3 protein. The table includes roughly 530,000 distinct CDR3 sequences, about 16% detected once. This same sample was also part of a study on T cells in Graves' hyperthyroidism and ophthalmopathy.

Sequencing used peripheral blood mononuclear cells (PBMCs), obtained at new diagnosis, from a patient treated with antithyroid drugs. All receptors derive from a woman aged 40 to 65 with Graves disease.

At least ten counts were recorded for this clonotype. This chain connects TRBV12-3 or TRBV12-4 to TRBJ1-1; D remains unclear. The V end was cut by 1 base, the J end by 0 bases, with 6 bases between. The CDR3 is 14 residues long. As DNA, the CDR3 is TGTGCCAGCAGTTTAGTTTCGGTGAACACTGAAGCTTTCTTT. Translation: CASSLVSVNTEAFF.

The J gene is TRBJ1-2, the V gene TRBV7-2; D is uncertain. The germline V and J ends were trimmed by 0 bases and 4 bases, with 6 bases remaining between them. The CDR3 contains 13 residues. Germline values: CDR1 SGHTA, CDR2 FQGNSA. The CDR3 DNA sequence: TGTGCCAGCAGCTTAGCGGAGATCTATGGCTACACCTTC. This translates into CASSLAEIYGYTF.

In this sample, this clonotype turned up a few times. V is TRBV7-9 and J is TRBJ2-7, with a possible D match to TRBD1 (6 bases). V was cut by 5 bases and J by 0 bases, with 20 bases left in between. This CDR3 is built from 17 residues. Germline CDR1 reads SEHNR; CDR2 reads FQNEAQ (reference sequence). The CDR3 sequence is CASSATPRGQSSYEQYF. CDR3 bases: TGTGCCAGCAGCGCAACGCCCAGGGGTCAGAGCTCCTACGAGCAGTACTTC.

Remarks on this clonotype: With a far larger clone one base away, a read error is the likely cause. The J gene is TRBJ2-3, the V gene TRBV7-9; tentatively, D is TRBD2 (5 bases). CDR1 and CDR2 (germline): SEHNR, FQNEAQ (reference sequence). Trimming cost V 5 bases and J 2 bases, with 17 bases left between them. CDR3 length equals 16 residues. In DNA form, the CDR3 reads TGTGCCAGCAGCACCCATGGGAGTCGCCCCACAGATACGCAGTATTTT. This gives the protein CASSTHGSRPTDTQYF.

This clonotype was counted between two and nine times. The V and J genes are TRBV2 and TRBJ2-5, with 9 bases lining up with TRBD2. CDR1 and CDR2 (germline): SNHLY, FYNNEI. The CDR3 runs to 15 residues. The junction had 10 bases not matched to a gene; V was cut back by 6 bases and J by 5 bases. The CDR3 coding sequence is TGTGCCAGCAGATGGACTAGCGCCGGGCTTGAGACCCAGTACTTC. It codes for CASRWTSAGLETQYF.

In this sample, this clonotype turned up many times. The rearrangement links TRBV5-1 to TRBJ2-3, with 8 bases lining up with TRBD2. Germline CDR1 and CDR2: SGHRS and YFSETQ. V was clipped by 6 bases and J by 7 bases; unmatched bases: 13. The CDR3 runs to 15 residues. DNA for the CDR3: TGCGCCAGCACCGTCCCCCAAGCGGGGGAAAATACGCAGTATTTT. Protein product: CASTVPQAGENTQYF.

The chain joins TRBV12-3 or TRBV12-4 to TRBJ2-2; 9 nucleotides agree with TRBD1. The trim removed 5 bases at V and 5 bases at J, leaving 6 bases unmatched. The CDR3 runs 15 residues. The CDR3 sequence is CASSRDRVKTGELFF. The CDR3 DNA sequence: TGTGCCAGCAGTAGGGACAGGGTGAAGACCGGGGAGCTGTTTTTT.

This clonotype was counted between two and nine times. The chain couples TRBV10-3 to TRBJ1-2, with D possibly TRBD1 on 6 matching bases. V was clipped by 3 bases and J by 5 bases, with 16 bases between them. This CDR3 comprises 15 residues. The V gene's germline CDR1 is ENHRY and CDR2 SYGVKD. The CDR3 DNA reads as TGTGCCATCAGTGAACGGGACATCGGAAGATATGGCTACACCTTC. It translates to CAISERDIGRYGYTF.

This clonotype has a count of ten or more. The J gene is TRBJ1-5, the V gene TRBV20-1; weak D call: TRBD1 (5 bases). Germline CDR1 and CDR2: DFQATT and SNEGSKA (reference sequence). The germline V and J ends were trimmed by 4 bases and 4 bases, with 14 bases remaining between them. There are 14 residues in the CDR3. The CDR3 sequence: CSATALGGNQPQHF. The CDR3, as DNA: TGCAGTGCTACCGCTTTGGGGGGTAATCAGCCCCAGCATTTT.

This clonotype was observed many times. V is TRBV20-1 and J is TRBJ2-7; D possibly corresponds to TRBD2 (5 bases). Trimming took 0 bases from V and 1 from J, leaving 10 bases between them. CDR1 DFQATT and CDR2 SNEGSKA come from the germline V gene (reference sequence). The CDR3 extends over 14 amino acids. CDR3 sequence (DNA): TGCAGTGCTAGAGACTGGACTGGATCCTACGAGCAGTACTTC. Its protein product is CSARDWTGSYEQYF.

The chain joins TRBV9 to TRBJ2-2, with 7 bases that match TRBD2. CDR1 and CDR2 from the germline V gene are SGDLS and YYNGEE. Trimming cost V 4 bases and J 0 bases; bases outside gene matches: 6. This CDR3 is 16 amino acids long. CDR3 protein: CASSWGGSPNTGELFF. The DNA of the CDR3 is TGTGCCAGCAGCTGGGGCGGGAGTCCGAACACCGGGGAGCTGTTTTTT.

This clonotype was recorded at least ten times. The DNA for the CDR3 is TGTGCCAGCAGCCCGCCCGGAGGGGGCGAAAAACTGTTTTTT. Protein sequence: CASSPPGGGEKLFF. The chain couples TRBV13 to TRBJ1-4; 7 nucleotides agree with TRBD1. With V trimmed by 5 bases and J by 8 bases, 8 bases remained unmatched. This CDR3 contains 14 residues. Looked up from germline, CDR1 is PRHDT and CDR2 is FYEKMQ (reference sequence). Combining the CDR3 with reference TRBV13 and TRBJ1-4 gives the whole variable domain AAGVIQSPRHLIKEKRETATLKCYPIPRHDTVYWYQQGPGQDPQFLISFYEKMQSDKGSIPDRFSAQQFSDYHSELNMSSLELGDSALYFCASSPPGGGEKLFFGSGTQLSVL.

J is TRBJ2-1 and V is TRBV28, with unresolved D. The end of the DNA aligns better with TRBJ2-5, so the J call may be wrong. The CDR3 contains 14 residues. The V gene's germline CDR1 is MDHEN and CDR2 SYDVKM. CDR3 DNA: TGTGCCAGCAGTACCCCCGCCTACCAAGAGACCCAGTACTTC. As protein: CASSTPAYQETQYF.

This clonotype appeared many times. This chain uses TRBV3-1 with TRBJ1-2; 9 bases align to TRBD1. V gave up 0 bases and J gave up 1 base; unmatched junction bases: 6. The CDR3 is made up of 17 amino acids. Looked up from germline, CDR1 is LGHDT and CDR2 is YNNKEL (reference sequence). CDR3 amino acids: CASSQDGTGGRNYGYTF. In nucleotides, the CDR3 is TGTGCCAGCAGCCAAGACGGAACAGGGGGCCGTAACTATGGCTACACCTTC.

With respect to this clonotype: A much larger clone lies a single base off, so this may be a read error. This sequence joins TRBV3-1 and TRBJ2-5, with 9 bases fitting TRBD1. Germline CDR1 is LGHDT and CDR2 is YNNKEL (reference sequence). The CDR3 has 15 residues. Trimming took 1 base from V and 9 from J; bases not matched to a gene: 9. CDR3 bases: TGTGCCAGCAGCCAAGGTGGGACAGGGTGGGAGGCCCAGTACTTC. Its translation is CASSQGGTGWEAQYF.

There are many counts of this clonotype. The rearrangement uses TRBV28 and TRBJ1-3; perhaps TRBD1 as D (6 bases). The V end lost 2 bases, the J end lost 0 bases, and 17 bases lay between the germline ends. Germline lookup yields CDR1 MDHEN and CDR2 SYDVKM. The CDR3 loop spans 18 amino acids. Here the CDR3 DNA reads TGTGCCAGCAGTTTAGGAAAGACAGGAAAAGGCTCTGGAAACACCATATATTTT. Protein sequence: CASSLGKTGKGSGNTIYF. Variable domain in full (rest from reference TRBV28 and TRBJ1-3): DVKVTQSSRYLVKRTGEKVFLECVQDMDHENMFWYRQDPGLGLRLIYFSYDVKMKEKGDIPEGYSVSREKKERFSLILESASTNQTSMYLCASSLGKTGKGSGNTIYFGEGSWLTVV.

This clonotype was recorded at least ten times. This chain links TRBV20-1 with TRBJ2-5; no reliable D call. This CDR3 has 12 residues. V was shortened by 1 base and J by 5 bases, with 8 bases between the two germline ends. The germline V gene encodes CDR1 DFQATT and CDR2 SNEGSKA (reference sequence). CDR3 region: CSARGGKETQYF. The CDR3 DNA sequence: TGCAGTGCTAGAGGGGGAAAGGAGACCCAGTACTTC.

This clonotype appeared a few times. The chain joins TRBV12-5 to TRBJ2-4, with 9 positions matching TRBD1. Germline CDR1 and CDR2: LGHNT and FRNRAP. The CDR3 loop spans 16 amino acids. V trimming: 0 bases; J trimming: 7 bases; junction bases outside the gene matches: 7. For the CDR3, the DNA is TGTGCTAGTGGTTTGGTCTTTACCGGACAGGGGAACATTCAGTACTTC. As protein: CASGLVFTGQGNIQYF. Using reference TRBV12-5 and TRBJ2-4 for the parts outside the CDR3, the full variable domain is DARVTQTPRHKVTEMGQEVTMRCQPILGHNTVFWYRQTMMQGLELLAYFRNRAPLDDSGMPKDRFSAEMPDATLATLKIQPSEPRDSAVYFCASGLVFTGQGNIQYFGAGTRLSVL.

This clonotype was observed a few times. The V and J genes are TRBV11-2 and TRBJ2-2; D is unclear. The CDR3 has 16 amino acids. Per germline, CDR1 SGHAT and CDR2 FQNNGV. Trimming shortened V by 3 bases and J by 0 bases, and 11 bases separated the two germline ends. The CDR3 protein is CASSFGPKANTGELFF. The DNA for the CDR3 is TGTGCCAGCAGCTTTGGCCCTAAAGCGAACACCGGGGAGCTGTTTTTT.

Regarding this clonotype: A much larger clone differs from this one at a single base, so this may be a read error. The chain has TRBV6-6 and TRBJ1-1; D may be TRBD1 (5 bases). There are 15 residues in the CDR3. The V gene's germline CDR1 is MNHNY and CDR2 SVGAGI (reference sequence). The V gene lost 0 bases and the J gene lost 3 bases, with 11 bases spanning the gap. CDR3 DNA: TGTGCCAGCAGTTACTCGGGGGTCCTGTACACTGAAGCTTTCTTT. Translation gives CASSYSGVLYTEAFF.

In its sample, this clonotype was seen many times. The gene calls are TRBV20-1 and TRBJ1-5; no firm D call. Germline CDR1 and CDR2: DFQATT and SNEGSKA (reference sequence). Trimming took off 5 bases at V and 0 bases at J, with 11 bases between the two ends. CDR3 length: 14 amino acids. This CDR3 is CSADDGYSNQPQHF. CDR3 bases: TGCAGTGCTGACGACGGTTATAGCAATCAGCCCCAGCATTTT.

The chain uses TRBV10-3 and TRBJ1-1; unclear D gene. The V end was cut by 2 bases, the J end by 0 bases, with 10 bases between. Germline CDR1 reads ENHRY; CDR2 reads SYGVKD. There are 15 residues in the CDR3. CDR3 amino acids: CAISEEGPMNTEAFF. DNA of the CDR3: TGTGCCATCAGTGAGGAGGGCCCCATGAACACTGAAGCTTTCTTT.

This clonotype was counted a few times. This chain links TRBV7-2 with TRBJ2-7, with 8 bases fitting TRBD2. CDR1 and CDR2 from the germline V gene are SGHTA and FQGNSA. The CDR3 has 15 residues. V shed 3 bases and J 0 bases; nucleotides not matched to a gene: 4. DNA of the CDR3: TGTGCCAGCAGCTTCCAAGCGGGGGTCTCCTACGAGCAGTACTTC. Translated, it gives CASSFQAGVSYEQYF.